The 21 T cell receptor beta chains below were found in one sample sequenced in a study of CXCR3-negative and CXCR3-positive naive CD8 T cells. Libraries were UMI-labeled 5' RACE TRB cDNA. TCRdb reworked the 5' RACE reads into one entry per CDR3 protein, no DNA. In total, the table holds around 40,000 distinct CDR3 sequences. The material sequenced was memory CD8+ T cells from blood. The receptors were sampled from a human donor in good health. Some clones in this sample may be carry-over from other donors' samples.

The chain uses TRBV7-9 and TRBJ1-1. The CDR3 has 15 residues. Germline CDR1 is SEHNR and CDR2 is FQNEAQ (reference sequence). CDR3: CASSLVRGPNTEAFF. Using reference TRBV7-9 and TRBJ1-1 for the parts outside the CDR3, the full variable domain is DTGVSQNPRHKITKRGQNVTFRCDPISEHNRLYWYRQTLGQGPEFLTYFQNEAQLEKSRLLSDRFSAERPKGSFSTLEIQRTEQGDSAMYLCASSLVRGPNTEAFFGQGTRLTVV.

The V and J genes are TRBV20-1 and TRBJ2-1; the D call from TCRdb, TRBD2, cannot be confirmed without DNA. Germline CDR1 and CDR2: DFQATT and SNEGSKA (reference sequence). The CDR3 extends over 14 amino acids. The CDR3 reads CSARPPLENNEQFF.

The chain combines TRBV5-8 with TRBJ2-1. CDR3 length: 16 residues. Germline assignment: CDR1 SGHTS and CDR2 YDEGEE. CDR3 sequence reads: CASSPWGTYIYNEQFF.

The J gene is TRBJ2-4, the V gene TRBV6-6. This CDR3 region has 12 residues. Germline V lookup: CDR1 MNHNY, CDR2 SVGAGI (reference sequence). The CDR3 region is CASSGAKNIQYF.

The chain couples TRBV28 to TRBJ2-3. The CDR3 is 13 residues long. Germline CDR1 and CDR2: MDHEN and SYDVKM. The CDR3 here is CASTLASTDTQYF. The full variable domain, completed using reference TRBV28 and TRBJ2-3, is DVKVTQSSRYLVKRTGEKVFLECVQDMDHENMFWYRQDPGLGLRLIYFSYDVKMKEKGDIPEGYSVSREKKERFSLILESASTNQTSMYLCASTLASTDTQYFGPGTRLTVL.

J is TRBJ2-2 and V is TRBV29-1. Germline CDR1 and CDR2: SQVTM and ANQGSEA. The CDR3 is 11 residues long. CDR3 sequence: CSVEDSGELFF.

V gene TRBV7-9 combines with J gene TRBJ2-7; TCRdb indicates TRBD1, and absent DNA this call remains unverified. CDR3 length: 15 residues. CDR1 is SEHNR and CDR2 is FQNEAQ in the germline V gene (reference sequence). This CDR3 is CASSPTGTISYEQYF. Variable domain in full (rest from reference TRBV7-9 and TRBJ2-7): DTGVSQNPRHKITKRGQNVTFRCDPISEHNRLYWYRQTLGQGPEFLTYFQNEAQLEKSRLLSDRFSAERPKGSFSTLEIQRTEQGDSAMYLCASSPTGTISYEQYFGPGTRLTVT.

The rearrangement links TRBV18 to TRBJ2-4; TCRdb lists TRBD2, though no DNA is available to test this call. The CDR3 extends over 12 amino acids. The germline V gene has CDR1 KGHSH and CDR2 LQKENI. Here the CDR3 reads CASLETGGIQYF.

By frequency, this clonotype is medium-sized. CDR3 residues: CASSLGAGGEETQYF. The V gene is TRBV7-8, the J gene TRBJ2-5; the TCRdb D gene call, TRBD2, has no DNA to confirm it. The germline V gene encodes CDR1 SGHVS and CDR2 FQNEAQ. The CDR3 totals 15 residues.

The rearrangement links TRBV25-1 to TRBJ1-5; without DNA, the TCRdb call of TRBD1 cannot be checked. Looked up from germline, CDR1 is MGHDK and CDR2 is SYGVNS. CDR3 length: 14 residues. This CDR3 reads CASSGGGSNQPQHF.

CDR3 region: CATTLGYGYTF. This chain uses TRBV12-3 or TRBV12-4 with TRBJ1-2. The CDR3 is 11 residues long.

The chain has TRBV29-1 and TRBJ2-7; there is no DNA to check the TCRdb D call of TRBD1. Germline-derived CDR1 and CDR2 are SQVTM and ANQGSEA. The CDR3 is 13 residues long. The chain's CDR3 is CSVEDGGIYEQYF.

The chain carries TRBV19 and TRBJ2-1; as DNA is missing, the TRBD1 call by TCRdb cannot be tested. CDR3 length equals 15 residues. Per germline, CDR1 LNHDA and CDR2 SQIVND (reference sequence). Here the CDR3 reads CASSATGGSYNEQFF.

V gene TRBV29-1 combines with J gene TRBJ2-3; TCRdb's D call of TRBD2 is untestable without DNA. The CDR3 runs 16 residues. Germline loops: CDR1 SQVTM, CDR2 ANQGSEA. CDR3 in amino acids: CSVEDPTSVSPETQYF.

V usage is TRBV15 and J usage is TRBJ2-3; the TCRdb call, TRBD2, lacks DNA for checking. CDR3 length equals 17 residues. The germline gives CDR1 LNHNV, CDR2 YYDKDF (reference sequence). This chain's CDR3 is CATSGQRLAGGTDTQYF.

This chain uses TRBV27 with TRBJ2-7. The CDR3 is 11 residues long. Germline V gives CDR1 MNHEY, CDR2 SMNVEV (reference sequence). CDR3 residues: CASSLPYEQYF.

The chain joins TRBV14 to TRBJ2-2; TCRdb's assignment of TRBD1 cannot be checked, as there is no DNA. Germline V gene sequence: CDR1 SGHDN, CDR2 FVKESK. This CDR3 comprises 14 residues. CDR3 amino acids: CASSQTGSTGELFF.

The rearrangement joins TRBV7-8 to TRBJ2-1; TCRdb's D call, TRBD1, is unchecked because there is no DNA. The germline CDR1 and CDR2 sequences are SGHVS and FQNEAQ. CDR3 length: 13 residues. CDR3 loop: CASSSTGLGEQFF.

The chain is built from TRBV29-1 and TRBJ2-7; the TCRdb call, TRBD1, lacks DNA for checking. The CDR3 covers 12 residues. CDR1 and CDR2 (germline): SQVTM, ANQGSEA. CDR3 amino acids: CSGTGDSYEQYF.

This chain joins TRBV6-5 and TRBJ1-4; TCRdb returns TRBD1, unconfirmable since there is no DNA. This CDR3 is built from 14 residues. Germline V gives CDR1 MNHEY, CDR2 SVGAGI. This CDR3 is CASSQGQGEEKLFF.

The chain links TRBV7-2 to TRBJ2-7; TCRdb returns TRBD2, unconfirmable since there is no DNA. Germline V gene sequence: CDR1 SGHTA, CDR2 FQGNSA. The CDR3 has 15 residues. CDR3 region: CASSGDLAGSYEQYF.